These 21 T cell receptor beta chains were all obtained from the same sample, sequenced in a study of T cells in Graves' hyperthyroidism and ophthalmopathy. The TCR beta CDR3 regions underwent amplification using RNA transcripts as the source. The HTBI primer set was used in a first-round RT-PCR of the TCR CDR3. TCRdb reprocessed the multiplex PCR reads with MiXCR, giving one entry per CDR3 protein. Of about 770,000 distinct CDR3 sequences in the sample, about 17% were seen once. The sample was blood. Receptors were obtained from a woman between 45 and 60 years old with Graves' hyperthyroidism that later progressed to Graves' ophthalmopathy.

This clonotype appeared many times. V gene TRBV18 combines with J gene TRBJ1-6; 9 nucleotides align to TRBD1. CDR1 KGHSH and CDR2 LQKENI come from the germline V gene. The CDR3 has 16 residues. With V trimmed by 4 bases and J by 5 bases, 6 bases remained unmatched. CDR3 amino acids: CASSRGQGANNSPLHF. DNA of the CDR3: TGTGCCAGCTCACGGGGACAGGGAGCCAATAATTCACCCCTCCACTTT.

This clonotype was counted at least ten times. The V call is TRBV3-1, the J call TRBJ2-3, with TRBD2 matching 12 bases. J lost 12 bases, V lost 4 bases, and 8 bases had no gene match. The CDR3 covers 14 residues. CDR1 is LGHDT, CDR2 YNNKEL, per germline (reference sequence). CDR3 sequence reads: CASSPTSGGPIQYF. Here the CDR3 DNA reads TGTGCCAGCAGCCCTACTAGCGGGGGGCCCATTCAGTATTTT.

There are a few counts of this clonotype. V is TRBV9 and J is TRBJ2-2; 8 positions match TRBD1. The CDR3 has 14 residues. Germline V gene lookup returns CDR1 SGDLS and CDR2 YYNGEE. J was trimmed by 9 bases and V by 4 bases; bases with no gene match: 8. In DNA form, the CDR3 reads TGTGCCAGCAGCCCAGAGGACAGGGCGAGGGAGCTGTTTTTT. Translating gives CASSPEDRARELFF.

This clonotype appeared many times. The chain uses TRBV2 and TRBJ2-2, with 11 bases fitting TRBD2. The germline V gene encodes CDR1 SNHLY and CDR2 FYNNEI. Unmatched junction bases numbered 2, after V lost 4 bases and J lost 7 bases. The CDR3 covers 14 residues. CDR3 residues: CASSGLAGIGELFF. CDR3 sequence (DNA): TGTGCCAGCAGTGGACTAGCGGGGATCGGGGAGCTGTTTTTT.

This clonotype occurred once. The chain joins TRBV3-1 to TRBJ2-2; unclear D gene. Trimming stripped 5 bases from V and 6 bases from J, with 13 bases between. Germline lookup yields CDR1 LGHDT and CDR2 YNNKEL (reference sequence). The CDR3 length is 14 residues. The chain's CDR3 is CASSSLYGSGELFF. For the CDR3, the DNA is TGTGCCAGCAGCTCTTTGTATGGTTCCGGGGAGCTGTTTTTT.

This clonotype was seen more than once but under ten times. The chain recombines TRBV5-4 with TRBJ1-1; no definite D call. The germline CDR1 and CDR2 sequences are SGHNT and YYREEE (reference sequence). Trimming took 4 bases from V and 5 from J, leaving 12 bases between them. CDR3 length: 13 residues. The CDR3, as DNA: TGTGCCAGCAGCAAGAGGGATAGGACTGAAGCTTTCTTT. It yields the protein CASSKRDRTEAFF.

This chain joins TRBV30 and TRBJ2-7; 13 nucleotides match TRBD2. The germline V gene has CDR1 GTSNPN and CDR2 SVGIG (reference sequence). V was clipped by 4 bases and J by 0 bases; unmatched bases: 9. This CDR3 has 17 amino acids. CDR3 sequence: CAWNSKTSGGYSYEQYF. The CDR3 nucleotides are TGTGCCTGGAACTCCAAGACTAGCGGGGGGTACTCCTACGAGCAGTACTTC.

The table lists this clonotype with many counts. V is TRBV5-1 and J is TRBJ2-1; 7 bases are shared with TRBD2. The germline gives CDR1 SGHRS, CDR2 YFSETQ. The CDR3 is 15 amino acids. J lost 4 bases, V lost 1 base, and 5 bases had no gene match. The CDR3 region is CASSLLSSGYNEQFF. CDR3 in DNA: TGCGCCAGCAGCTTGTTGTCTAGCGGTTACAATGAGCAGTTCTTC.

This clonotype was observed at least ten times. This chain links TRBV7-7 with TRBJ2-5, with D perhaps being TRBD1 or TRBD2 (6 bases each). Trimming stripped 5 bases from V and 2 bases from J, with 18 bases between. This CDR3 is built from 16 residues. The germline V gene has CDR1 SSHAT and CDR2 FNYEAQ (reference sequence). The CDR3 nucleotides are TGTGCCAGCAGCCCGGGTGTGGGGGGCATACAAGAGACCCAGTACTTC. This sequence encodes CASSPGVGGIQETQYF.

This clonotype has only one observation. This sequence joins TRBV15 and TRBJ2-1; 9 nucleotides line up with TRBD1. In germline, CDR1 is LNHNV, CDR2 YYDKDF (reference sequence). V was clipped by 5 bases and J by 9 bases; unmatched bases: 5. CDR3 length equals 13 residues. CDR3 amino acids: CATSGVGQGEQFF. CDR3 DNA: TGTGCCACCAGCGGAGTGGGACAGGGTGAGCAGTTCTTC.

There are a few counts of this clonotype. This rearrangement joins TRBV27 to TRBJ2-1; D may be TRBD2 (6 bases). This CDR3 has 15 amino acids. Germline loops: CDR1 MNHEY, CDR2 SMNVEV (reference sequence). Trimming left V 7 bases short and J 0 bases short, with 13 bases between. CDR3: CASTLRGSSYNEQFF. The CDR3, as DNA: TGTGCCAGCACCCTACGGGGGAGCTCCTACAATGAGCAGTTCTTC.

In its sample, this clonotype was seen a few times. The chain uses TRBV14 and TRBJ1-3; D possibly corresponds to TRBD1 (5 bases). Per the germline V gene, CDR1 is SGHDN and CDR2 is FVKESK. V shed 3 bases and J shed 0 bases, with 15 bases lying between them. The CDR3 is 17 amino acids. This chain's CDR3 is CASSQEVGGTSGNTIYF. The DNA of the CDR3 is TGTGCCAGCAGCCAGGAGGTCGGGGGGACCTCTGGAAACACCATATATTTT.

This clonotype was counted ten times or more. The DNA of the CDR3 is TGCGCCAGCAGCTTGGGGTTGGGGACGGGGACTGAAGCTTTCTTT. This gives the protein CASSLGLGTGTEAFF. The V gene is TRBV5-1, the J gene TRBJ1-1; TRBD1 might be the D (5 bases). CDR1 and CDR2 from the germline V gene are SGHRS and YFSETQ. V lost 0 bases, J lost 5 bases, and 14 bases lay in between. This CDR3 comprises 15 residues. Filled out from reference TRBV5-1 and TRBJ1-1, the complete variable domain reads KAGVTQTPRYLIKTRGQQVTLSCSPISGHRSVSWYQQTPGQGLQFLFEYFSETQRNKGNFPGRFSGRQFSNSRSEMNVSTLELGDSALYLCASSLGLGTGTEAFFGQGTRLTVV.

This clonotype was observed many times. The chain recombines TRBV5-6 with TRBJ2-4; maybe TRBD2 (7 bases). Germline V gene lookup returns CDR1 SGHDT and CDR2 YYEEEE. The CDR3 extends over 20 amino acids. V shed 0 bases and J shed 0 bases, with 22 bases lying between them. In DNA form, the CDR3 reads TGTGCCAGCAGCTTGGTGTTCACGGGGGGACACCAACTAGCCAAAAACATTCAGTACTTC. The encoded protein is CASSLVFTGGHQLAKNIQYF.

This clonotype has only a few counts. The chain employs TRBV30 and TRBJ1-3; possible D gene TRBD1, 6 bases. CDR3 length: 14 amino acids. Germline V lookup: CDR1 GTSNPN, CDR2 SVGIG (reference sequence). V dropped 4 bases and J dropped 3 bases, with 13 bases sitting between them. The chain's CDR3 is CAWKNWGLGNTIYF. CDR3 nucleotide sequence: TGTGCCTGGAAAAACTGGGGGCTTGGAAACACCATATATTTT.

This clonotype has ten or more counts. The chain recombines TRBV20-1 with TRBJ2-7; the match to TRBD1 covers 9 bases. Germline CDR1 DFQATT, CDR2 SNEGSKA (reference sequence). Trimming removed 5 bases from V and 3 bases from J; junction bases left unmatched: 5. CDR3 length: 13 residues. The CDR3 DNA follows: TGCAGTGCTGAACCGGACAGGGGCTACGAGCAGTACTTC. This codes for CSAEPDRGYEQYF.

The V gene is TRBV5-4, the J gene TRBJ2-6; D might be TRBD1 (6 bases). The CDR3 is 16 residues long. Germline CDR1 SGHNT, CDR2 YYREEE (reference sequence). The ends were cut back, 4 bases at V and 2 bases at J, with 13 bases in the middle. The CDR3, as DNA: TGTGCCAGCAGCCCGACAGGCCAACCTGGGGCCAACGTCCTGACTTTC. Translating it yields CASSPTGQPGANVLTF.

The gene calls are TRBV7-9 and TRBJ1-4; a possible D gene is TRBD1 (6 bases). Per the germline V gene, CDR1 is SEHNR and CDR2 is FQNEAQ (reference sequence). The CDR3 extends over 17 amino acids. Between the trimmed V and J ends, which lost 5 bases and 2 bases, there was a span of 18 bases. CDR3 amino acids: CASSTERGAWTNEKLFF. The CDR3 region has the DNA TGTGCCAGCAGCACCGAACGGGGGGCGTGGACTAATGAAAAACTGTTTTTT.

The V and J genes are TRBV6-5 and TRBJ2-1; D gene uncertain. V dropped 2 bases and J dropped 0 bases, with 5 bases sitting between them. The CDR3 is 14 amino acids. Germline values: CDR1 MNHEY, CDR2 SVGAGI. This chain's CDR3 is CASSYTNSYNEQFF. The CDR3 bases are TGTGCCAGCAGTTACACAAACTCCTACAATGAGCAGTTCTTC.

This clonotype came up a few times. The chain has TRBV11-2 and TRBJ1-5; D gene ambiguous. This CDR3 has 15 amino acids. V gave up 0 bases and J gave up 9 bases, with 15 bases separating them. CDR1 SGHAT and CDR2 FQNNGV come from the germline V gene. CDR3 nucleotides: TGTGCCAGCAGCTTAGATCTTAACGGATTTTGGCCCCAGCATTTT. Its translation: CASSLDLNGFWPQHF.

This clonotype showed up many times. The chain links TRBV7-3 to TRBJ2-5; the match to TRBD2 covers 8 bases. CDR1 is SGHTA and CDR2 is FQGTGA in the germline V gene. V gave up 6 bases and J gave up 3 bases; unmatched junction bases: 3. This CDR3 has 13 residues. CDR3 amino acids: CASRSAGEETQYF. The CDR3 DNA reads TGTGCCAGCAGATCAGCGGGGGAAGAGACCCAGTACTTC.